These 9 T cell receptor beta chains originate from one sample sequenced in a study of T cell responses to AZD1222 COVID-19 vaccine. The data were produced by immunoSEQ multiplex PCR, yet TCRdb's version contains in-frame clones alone and is incomplete. The sample has about 69,000 clones; around four fifths are singletons. The sample here was peripheral blood, taken 28 days after the second AZD1222 dose. These receptors were collected from an adult who received the AZD1222 COVID-19 vaccine.

The J gene is TRBJ2-3, the V gene TRBV12-3 or TRBV12-4; D remains unclear. The CDR3 is 13 residues long. The germline V and J ends were trimmed by 6 bases and 2 bases, with 9 bases remaining between them. The CDR3 here is CASSLPYTDTQYF. The CDR3 bases are TGTGCCAGCAGCCTACCGTACACAGATACGCAGTATTTT.

This clone was seen a single time. The chain employs TRBV6-5 and TRBJ2-3; D is uncertain. CDR1 is MNHEY and CDR2 is SVGAGI in the germline V gene. V was clipped by 8 bases and J by 1 base, with 4 bases between them. The CDR3 is made up of 11 amino acids. CDR3 sequence (DNA): TGTGCCAGCGACGGCACAGATACGCAGTATTTT. It translates to CASDGTDTQYF.

This sequence joins TRBV12-3 or TRBV12-4 and TRBJ1-1; unclear D gene. The CDR3 loop spans 10 amino acids. V was trimmed by 2 bases and J by 8 bases, leaving 3 bases between them. DNA of the CDR3: TGTGCCAGCAGTTTAACCGAAGCTTTCTTT. It encodes CASSLTEAFF.

The rearrangement joins TRBV7-9 to TRBJ1-2; no clear D gene. The length of the CDR3 is 12 residues. Germline loops: CDR1 SEHNR, CDR2 FQNEAQ (reference sequence). Trimming cost V 5 bases and J 6 bases, with 10 bases left between them. The CDR3 nucleotides are TGTGCCAGCAGCCCCCTCATCCATGGCTACACCTTC. Residues: CASSPLIHGYTF.

This clone was observed a single time. This sequence joins TRBV30 and TRBJ2-7; tentatively, D is TRBD1 or TRBD2 (5 bases each). Trimming pared 0 bases from V and 0 bases from J, leaving 12 bases between. In germline, CDR1 is GTSNPN, CDR2 SVGIG (reference sequence). CDR3 size: 15 residues. CDR3 residues: CAWSVGTANSYEQYF. The CDR3, as DNA: TGTGCCTGGAGTGTAGGGACGGCCAACTCCTACGAGCAGTACTTC.

The genes are TRBV19 and TRBJ1-2, with 10 positions matching TRBD1. The length of the CDR3 is 16 residues. The germline CDR1 and CDR2 sequences are LNHDA and SQIVND (reference sequence). With 0 bases clipped from V and 4 bases from J, the junction kept 5 bases outside the gene matches. The CDR3 bases are TGTGCCAGTAGTATAGAGGGACAGGGGTCCCTCTATGGCTACACCTTC. It codes for CASSIEGQGSLYGYTF.

The CDR3 reads CASSLTGAFGYTF. CDR3 in DNA: TGTGCCAGCAGCTTGACAGGGGCCTTCGGCTACACCTTC. This rearrangement joins TRBV6-5 to TRBJ1-2, with 8 bases that match TRBD1. This CDR3 has 13 amino acids. CDR1 MNHEY and CDR2 SVGAGI come from the germline V gene. Losses at the gene ends were 6 bases for V and 8 bases for J; bases not matched to a gene: 8.

Points on this clone: At one of its ends the junction is not consistent with the germline gene, which may arise from a read error. The chain is built from TRBV5-4 and TRBJ2-7; D is unresolved. Germline-derived CDR1 and CDR2 are SGHNT and YYREEE (reference sequence). This CDR3 comprises 14 residues. The CDR3 loop reads CASSLRSDSSEQYF. The CDR3 bases are TGTGCCAGCAGCTTGCGTAGTGATTCCTCCGAGCAGTACTTC.

This clone was counted a few times. This rearrangement joins TRBV7-6 to TRBJ2-3; D is unclear. Germline V gives CDR1 SGHVS, CDR2 FNYEAQ. The V gene lost 1 base and the J gene lost 2 bases, with 10 bases spanning the gap. The CDR3 consists of 15 residues. The chain's CDR3 is CASSLVSQSTDTQYF. DNA for the CDR3: TGTGCCAGCAGCTTAGTTAGCCAATCCACAGATACGCAGTATTTT. The full variable domain, in which reference TRBV7-6 and TRBJ2-3 provide the parts outside the CDR3, is GAGVSQSPRYKVTKRGQDVALRCDPISGHVSLYWYRQALGQGPEFLTYFNYEAQQDKSGLPNDRFSAERPEGSISTLTIQRTEQRDSAMYRCASSLVSQSTDTQYFGPGTRLTVL.